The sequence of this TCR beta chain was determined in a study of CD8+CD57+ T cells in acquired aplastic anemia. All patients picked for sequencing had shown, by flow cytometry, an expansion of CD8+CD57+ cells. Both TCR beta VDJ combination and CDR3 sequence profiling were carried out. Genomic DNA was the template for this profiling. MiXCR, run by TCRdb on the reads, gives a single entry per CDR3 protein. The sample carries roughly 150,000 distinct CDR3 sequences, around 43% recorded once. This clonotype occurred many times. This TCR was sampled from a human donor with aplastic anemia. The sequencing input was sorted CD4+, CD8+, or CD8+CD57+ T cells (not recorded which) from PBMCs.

CDR3 in amino acids: CASINRGVYTF. DNA for the CDR3: TGTGCCAGCATCAACAGGGGTGTCTACACCTTC. The chain carries TRBV6-1 and TRBJ1-2, with 7 bases identical to TRBD1. The CDR3 is 11 amino acids. Germline values: CDR1 MNHNS, CDR2 SASEGT. V lost 7 bases to trimming and J lost 10 bases; unmatched junction nucleotides: 6.